Sequencing of this TCR beta chain was carried out in a study of radiotherapy plus CTLA-4 blockade in lung cancer. Germline assignment: CDR1 MNHEY and CDR2 SVGAGI. The CDR3 sequence is 15 residues long. V lost 5 bases and J lost 7; bases outside the gene matches: 5. Data came from immunoSEQ multiplex PCR; TCRdb stores just in-frame clones and leaves some out. The table lists 55,000 to 75,000 clones, less than 85% of them singletons. The TCR sequence derives from a human donor with non-small cell lung cancer whose response to radiotherapy plus ipilimumab could not be evaluated. Some clones in this sample may be carry-over from other donors' samples. This material consisted of peripheral blood, taken from a patient treated with radiotherapy plus ipilimumab. V gene TRBV6-5 combines with J gene TRBJ2-1, with TRBD2 identical over 13 bases. This CDR3 is CASSRLAGGGNEQFF. DNA of the CDR3: TGTGCCAGCAGTCGACTAGCGGGGGGCGGGAATGAGCAGTTCTTC.